There are many counts of the clone carrying this T cell receptor beta chain. Antigen specificity is unknown. The source material, RNA transcripts, was used to amplify TCR beta CDR3 regions. The HTBI primer set drove a first-round RT-PCR of the TCR CDR3. TCRdb fed the multiplex PCR reads into MiXCR, producing one record per CDR3 protein. The sample contains 600,000 or so distinct CDR3 sequences, 14% of which appear only once. The data derive from a study of T cells in Graves' hyperthyroidism and ophthalmopathy. General study results and limits: Within blood appeared most thyroid clonotypes that had expanded above 0.001.

CDR1 is DFQATT and CDR2 is SNEGSKA in the germline V gene (reference sequence). The junction had 12 bases not matched to a gene; V was cut back by 3 bases and J by 4 bases. This CDR3 region has 15 residues. The sequenced sample consisted of blood. This clonotype was obtained from a woman between 18 and 30 years old with Graves' ophthalmopathy. The J gene is TRBJ2-7, the V gene TRBV20-1, with TRBD2 identical over 7 bases. CDR3 DNA sequence: TGCAGTGCTAGCGAGGTGGCTAGCGGAACTTACGAGCAGTACTTC. As protein: CSASEVASGTYEQYF.